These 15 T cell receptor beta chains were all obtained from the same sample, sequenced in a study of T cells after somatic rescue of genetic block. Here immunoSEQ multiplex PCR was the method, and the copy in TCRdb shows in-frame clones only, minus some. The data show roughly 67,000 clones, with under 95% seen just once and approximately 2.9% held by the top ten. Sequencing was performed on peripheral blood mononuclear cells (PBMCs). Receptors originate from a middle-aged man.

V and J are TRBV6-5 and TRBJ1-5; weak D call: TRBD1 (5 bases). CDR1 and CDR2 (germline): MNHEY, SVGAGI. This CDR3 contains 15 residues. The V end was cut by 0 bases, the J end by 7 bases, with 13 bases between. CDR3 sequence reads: CASSYSRAGKQPQHF. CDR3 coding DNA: TGTGCCAGCAGTTACTCGAGGGCAGGGAAACAGCCCCAGCATTTT.

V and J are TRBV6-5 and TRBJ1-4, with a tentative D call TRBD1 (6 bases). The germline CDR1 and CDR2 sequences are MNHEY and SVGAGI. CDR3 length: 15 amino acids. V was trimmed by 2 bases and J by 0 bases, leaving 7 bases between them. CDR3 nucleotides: TGTGCCAGCAGTTACCGACAGGCAACTAATGAAAAACTGTTTTTT. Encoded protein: CASSYRQATNEKLFF.

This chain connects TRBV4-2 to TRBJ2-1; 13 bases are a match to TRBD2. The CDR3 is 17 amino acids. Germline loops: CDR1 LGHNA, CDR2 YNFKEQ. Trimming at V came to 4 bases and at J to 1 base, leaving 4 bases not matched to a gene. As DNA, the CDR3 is TGTGCCAGCAGCCTAGGACTAGCGGGAGAGTCCTACAATGAGCAGTTCTTC. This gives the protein CASSLGLAGESYNEQFF.

Here the CDR3 reads CASSLGTTNYGYTF. As DNA, the CDR3 is TGTGCCAGCAGCTTAGGGACAACTAACTATGGCTACACCTTC. The chain is built from TRBV7-2 and TRBJ1-2, with D possibly matching TRBD1 (5 bases). V lost 1 base, J lost 0 bases, and 6 bases lay in between. Germline loops: CDR1 SGHTA, CDR2 FQGNSA. The CDR3 covers 14 residues. Complete variable domain (other parts from reference TRBV7-2 and TRBJ1-2): GAGVSQSPSNKVTEKGKDVELRCDPISGHTALYWYRQSLGQGLEFLIYFQGNSAPDKSGLPSDRFSAERTGGSVSTLTIQRTQQEDSAVYLCASSLGTTNYGYTFGSGTRLTVV.

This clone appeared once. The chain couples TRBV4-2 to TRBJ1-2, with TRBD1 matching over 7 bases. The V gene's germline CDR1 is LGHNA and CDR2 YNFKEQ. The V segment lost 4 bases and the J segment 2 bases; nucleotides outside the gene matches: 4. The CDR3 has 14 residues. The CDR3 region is CASSPGQVNYGYTF. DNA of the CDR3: TGTGCCAGCAGCCCCGGACAGGTGAACTATGGCTACACCTTC.

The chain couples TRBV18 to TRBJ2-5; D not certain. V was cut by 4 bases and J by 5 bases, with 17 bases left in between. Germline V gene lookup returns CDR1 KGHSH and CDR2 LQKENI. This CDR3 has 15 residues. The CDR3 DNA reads TGTGCCAGCTCACGACCCACTTACCTGGGGGAGACCCAGTACTTC. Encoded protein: CASSRPTYLGETQYF.

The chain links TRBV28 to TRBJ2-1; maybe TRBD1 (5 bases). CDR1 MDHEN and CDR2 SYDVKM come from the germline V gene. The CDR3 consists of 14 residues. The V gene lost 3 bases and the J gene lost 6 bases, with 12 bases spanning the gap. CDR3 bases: TGTGCCAGCAGTTTGGAGCAGGGAAGCAATGAGCAGTTCTTC. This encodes CASSLEQGSNEQFF. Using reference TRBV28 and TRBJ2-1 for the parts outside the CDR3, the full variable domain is DVKVTQSSRYLVKRTGEKVFLECVQDMDHENMFWYRQDPGLGLRLIYFSYDVKMKEKGDIPEGYSVSREKKERFSLILESASTNQTSMYLCASSLEQGSNEQFFGPGTRLTVL.

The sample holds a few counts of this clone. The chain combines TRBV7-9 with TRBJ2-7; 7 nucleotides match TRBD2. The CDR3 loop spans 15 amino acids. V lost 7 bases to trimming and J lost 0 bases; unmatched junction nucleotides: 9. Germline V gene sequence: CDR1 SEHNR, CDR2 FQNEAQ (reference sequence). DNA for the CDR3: TGTGCCAGCACCGATTTCAGGGAGGGCTCCTACGAGCAGTACTTC. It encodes CASTDFREGSYEQYF.

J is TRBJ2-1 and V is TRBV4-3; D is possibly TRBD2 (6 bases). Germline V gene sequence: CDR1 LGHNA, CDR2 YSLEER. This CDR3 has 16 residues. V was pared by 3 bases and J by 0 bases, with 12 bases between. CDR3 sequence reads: CASSQDLDYSYNEQFF. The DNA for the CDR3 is TGCGCCAGCAGCCAGGACCTGGACTACTCCTACAATGAGCAGTTCTTC.

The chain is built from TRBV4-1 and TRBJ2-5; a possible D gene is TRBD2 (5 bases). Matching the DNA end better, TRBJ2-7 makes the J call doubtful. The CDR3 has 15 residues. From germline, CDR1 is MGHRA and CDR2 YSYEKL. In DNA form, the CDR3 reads TGCGCCAGCAGCCAATTTGGGAGCAACCGGTACGAGCAGTACTTC. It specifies CASSQFGSNRYEQYF.

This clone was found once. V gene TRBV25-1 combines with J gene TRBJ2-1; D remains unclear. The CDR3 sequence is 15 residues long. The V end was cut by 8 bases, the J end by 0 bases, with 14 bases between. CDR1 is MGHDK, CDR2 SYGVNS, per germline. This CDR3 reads CASGPSPSSYNEQFF. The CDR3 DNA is TGTGCCAGCGGACCATCCCCGAGCTCCTACAATGAGCAGTTCTTC.

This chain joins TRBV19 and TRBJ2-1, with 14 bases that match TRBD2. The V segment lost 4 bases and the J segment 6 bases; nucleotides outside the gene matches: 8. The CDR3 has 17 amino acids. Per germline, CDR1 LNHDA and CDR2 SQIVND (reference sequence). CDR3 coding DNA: TGTGCCAGTAGTAACCGGACTAGCGGGAGGCCTATCAATGAGCAGTTCTTC. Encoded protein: CASSNRTSGRPINEQFF.

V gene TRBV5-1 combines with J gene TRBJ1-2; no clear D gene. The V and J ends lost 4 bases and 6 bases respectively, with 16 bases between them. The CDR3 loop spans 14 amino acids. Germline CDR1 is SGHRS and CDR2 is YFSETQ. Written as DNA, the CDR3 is TGCGCCAGCAGCCCCCTCGGCCCCCCGGATGGCTACACCTTC. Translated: CASSPLGPPDGYTF.

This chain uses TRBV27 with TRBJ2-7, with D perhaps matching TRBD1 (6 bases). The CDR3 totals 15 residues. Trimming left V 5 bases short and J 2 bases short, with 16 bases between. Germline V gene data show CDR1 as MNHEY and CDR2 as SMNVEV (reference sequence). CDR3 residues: CASSNTGKPAYEQYF. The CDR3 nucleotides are TGTGCCAGCAGTAACACAGGGAAACCCGCCTACGAGCAGTACTTC.

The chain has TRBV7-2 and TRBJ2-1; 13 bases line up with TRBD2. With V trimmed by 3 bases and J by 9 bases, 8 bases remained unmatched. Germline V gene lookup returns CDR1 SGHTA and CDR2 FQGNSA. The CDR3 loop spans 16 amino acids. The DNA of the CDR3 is TGTGCCAGCAGCTTTACCGGGACTAGCGGGACGGGTGAGCAGTTCTTC. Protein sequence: CASSFTGTSGTGEQFF. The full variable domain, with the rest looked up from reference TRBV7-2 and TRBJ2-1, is GAGVSQSPSNKVTEKGKDVELRCDPISGHTALYWYRQSLGQGLEFLIYFQGNSAPDKSGLPSDRFSAERTGGSVSTLTIQRTQQEDSAVYLCASSFTGTSGTGEQFFGPGTRLTVL.